These T cell receptor beta chains were read from a single sample in a study of blood T cell repertoires in COVID-19. The protocol was immunoSEQ multiplex PCR, while the TCRdb copy is restricted to in-frame clones and leaves out a portion. Of 75,000 to 100,000 clones listed, roughly 89% are singletons. Sequenced sample: peripheral blood. The receptors were sampled from a human donor in a cohort sampled during active COVID-19. Each CDR3 is given with its conserved first and last residue. The D gene is left open where the match is weak. Size tells how often a clone was seen (once, few, many) or the class of an expanded clone, and some rows leave it out.

j_call	v_call	clone_size	d_call	cdr3_nt	cdr3_aa
TRBJ1-1	TRBV7-9	few	TRBD1	TGTGCCAGCAGCTTAGACAGGGGGAACACTGAAGCTTTCTTT	CASSLDRGNTEAFF
TRBJ2-2	TRBV19	-	TRBD1	TGTGCCAGTAGAGGGTGGGACAAGGGGGCCGACGGGGAGCTGTTTTTT	CASRGWDKGADGELFF
TRBJ1-2	TRBV9	-	-	TGTGCCAGCAGCGTCCTGGAGGGCTATGGCTACACCTTC	CASSVLEGYGYTF
TRBJ1-1	TRBV5-1	-	-	TGCGCCAGCAGCTTGGGACAGGCCGGCGCTGAAGCTTTCTTT	CASSLGQAGAEAFF
TRBJ1-2	TRBV12-3/TRBV12-4	-	TRBD1	TGTGCCAGCAGCGTCACAGGGGGTTATGGCTACACCTTC	CASSVTGGYGYTF
TRBJ2-3	TRBV6-1	-	-	TGTGCCAGCAGTGAATCCCGTCCGTATTTT	CASSESRPYF
TRBJ2-7	TRBV27	-	-	TGTGCCAGCAGTCACACCCCAGGGACTTCAGGGTCCTACGAGCAGTACTTC	CASSHTPGTSGSYEQYF
TRBJ1-1	TRBV7-9	-	-	TGCACAATAGGTTACTTAGCGGGGACTGAAGCTTTCTTT	CTIGYLAGTEAFF
TRBJ1-2	TRBV19	-	-	TGTGCCAGTAGTATTGGCCAGGCCTATGGCTACACCTTC	CASSIGQAYGYTF
TRBJ1-5	TRBV11-2	-	TRBD1	TGTGCCAGCAGCACCGGGACAGGGGGGAACCAGCCCCAGCATTTT	CASSTGTGGNQPQHF
TRBJ1-4	TRBV3-1/TRBV3-2	-	-	TGTGCCAGCAGCTCAGAGGGTGAAAAACTGTTTTTT	CASSSEGEKLFF
TRBJ1-4	TRBV12-3/TRBV12-4	-	-	TGTGCCAGCAGTTTAGCGCGCGAAAAACTGTTTTTT	CASSLAREKLFF
TRBJ2-5	TRBV27	-	-	TGTGCCAGCAGTTCCCACCAGGGGCTGAAGGTCCTAATGACGCAAGAGACCCAGTACTTC	CASSSHQGLKVLMTQETQYF
TRBJ2-7	TRBV13	-	-	TGTGCCAGCAGTGTGCAGGGTGTCGGCTCCTACGAGCAGTACTTC	CASSVQGVGSYEQYF
TRBJ2-2	TRBV29-1	-	TRBD1	TGCAGCGCTCCTACAGGGGCGAGCACCGGGGAGCTGTTTTTT	CSAPTGASTGELFF
TRBJ1-6	TRBV6-2/TRBV6-3	-	TRBD1	TGTGCCAGCAGTTACGGACAGGGGATTTATTCACCCCTCCACTTT	CASSYGQGIYSPLHF
TRBJ1-2	TRBV11-2	-	TRBD1	TGTGCCAGCAGCTTAGGGACAGGCTATGGCTACACCTTC	CASSLGTGYGYTF
TRBJ1-1	TRBV30	-	-	TGTGCCTGGAGCGTGCTCACGGTTAACACTGAAGCTTTCTTT	CAWSVLTVNTEAFF
TRBJ2-3	TRBV3-1/TRBV3-2	-	TRBD2	TGTGCCAGCAGCCCACTCGGGACTAGCGGGAGCACAGATACGCAGTATTTT	CASSPLGTSGSTDTQYF
TRBJ1-2	TRBV7-6	few	TRBD1	TGTGCCAGCAGCTCCCCCGGCGACAGGGGGGGCGGCTACACCTTC	CASSSPGDRGGGYTF
TRBJ1-3	TRBV5-4	-	TRBD1	TGTGCCAGCAGCCTGGACAGGGGTGCCGGAAACACCATATATTTT	CASSLDRGAGNTIYF
TRBJ1-2	TRBV27	-	TRBD1	TGTGCCAGCAGTTTCACAGGGGGAGGGGGCTACACCTTC	CASSFTGGGGYTF
TRBJ1-2	TRBV30	-	-	TGTGCCTGGAGCCGTACTCGTAACTATGGCTACACCTTC	CAWSRTRNYGYTF
TRBJ2-7	TRBV7-3	once	TRBD1	TGTGCCAGCAGCTTGGGACAGGTGGGGTTCGAGCAGTACTTC	CASSLGQVGFEQYF
TRBJ2-1	TRBV19	-	TRBD1	TGTGCCAGTAAGACAGGGGGGGGATCCAATGAGCAGTTCTTC	CASKTGGGSNEQFF
TRBJ1-6	TRBV30	-	-	TGTGCCTGGAGTGTGGGGAAGGGGAATTCACCCCTCCACTTT	CAWSVGKGNSPLHF
TRBJ1-1	TRBV4-1	-	-	TGCGCCAGCACCTTGGAGGGTGGCACTGAAGCTTTCTTT	CASTLEGGTEAFF
TRBJ2-1	TRBV5-5	-	TRBD2	TGTGCCAGCAGCTTGGGGGTAGCGGGGTACAATGAGCAGTTCTTC	CASSLGVAGYNEQFF
TRBJ1-4	TRBV14	once	-	TGTGCCAGCAGCCAATTAGAGGGACAAGTGAATGAAAAACTGTTTTTT	CASSQLEGQVNEKLFF
TRBJ2-7	TRBV5-1	-	TRBD1	TGCGCCAGCAGCTTGGCCAACACAGGGGACGAGCAGTACTTC	CASSLANTGDEQYF
TRBJ2-1	TRBV11-1	once	TRBD1	TGTGCCAGCAGCTTAGTTAACAGGGGCCATGAGCAGTTCTTC	CASSLVNRGHEQFF
TRBJ2-1	TRBV7-9	-	TRBD2	TGTGCCAGCAGCACTCGACTAGCGGGGGGGAACGATGAGCAGTTCTTC	CASSTRLAGGNDEQFF
TRBJ1-4	TRBV25-1	-	-	TGTGCCAGCAGTGAGGCTTGGGGCGAAACTAATGAAAAACTGTTTTTT	CASSEAWGETNEKLFF
TRBJ1-6	TRBV7-9	-	-	TGTGCCAGCGCTTTCGGCCAACAGAATTCACCCCTCCACTTT	CASAFGQQNSPLHF
TRBJ2-2	TRBV19	-	TRBD2	TGTGCCAGTCTGGGAGGGCCGCCCGGGGAGCTGTTTTTT	CASLGGPPGELFF
TRBJ1-4	TRBV5-4	-	TRBD1	TGTGCCAGCAGCTTGGCGCCAACGACAGGGCCTAATGAAAAACTGTTTTTT	CASSLAPTTGPNEKLFF
TRBJ1-3	TRBV7-8	-	-	TGTGCCAGCAGCTTAGCGGGAGGTGGAAACACCATATATTTT	CASSLAGGGNTIYF
TRBJ2-5	TRBV7-2	-	-	TGTGCCAGCAGTCGCGACAGGAGAGAGACCCAGTACTTC	CASSRDRRETQYF